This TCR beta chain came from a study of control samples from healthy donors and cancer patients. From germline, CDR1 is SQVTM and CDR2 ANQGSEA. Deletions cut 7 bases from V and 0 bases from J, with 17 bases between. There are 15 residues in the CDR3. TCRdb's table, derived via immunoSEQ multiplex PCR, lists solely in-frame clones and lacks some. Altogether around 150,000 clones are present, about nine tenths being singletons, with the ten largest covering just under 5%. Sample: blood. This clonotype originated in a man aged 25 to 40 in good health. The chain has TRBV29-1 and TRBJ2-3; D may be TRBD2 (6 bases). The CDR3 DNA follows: TGCAGCGCCGATCCTAGCGCCACTAGCACAGATACGCAGTATTTT. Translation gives CSADPSATSTDTQYF.